The sequence of this TCR beta chain was determined in a study of blood T cell repertoires in COVID-19. Study as a whole: PBMCs, B-cell-depleted T cells, or T cells provided the cDNA or gDNA that made up the material.

This CDR3 comprises 16 residues. CDR1 and CDR2 (germline): LNHNV, YYDKDF (reference sequence). V lost 1 base, J lost 5 bases, and 8 bases stayed unmatched. The authors' processing: Amplification of reference gene primers was used by the study to estimate nucleated cell counts. Generated by immunoSEQ multiplex PCR, the TCRdb table keeps only in-frame clones and is missing some. V, J and clone size reflect that table, while D and trimming were determined from the DNA. The sample yields roughly 200,000 clones, 76% seen once. The receptor comes from a woman aged 45-60 years with active or convalescent COVID-19. The specimen sequenced was peripheral blood. J is TRBJ1-5 and V is TRBV15; 7 bases are shared with TRBD1. CDR3 amino acids: CATSRGGGGRDQPQHF. The CDR3 DNA reads TGTGCCACCAGCAGAGGAGGAGGGGGCCGGGATCAGCCCCAGCATTTT.